This entry lists 12 T cell receptor beta chains sequenced from one sample in a study of tumor-infiltrating lymphocytes in primary liver carcinoma. Using a constant-region primer together with ProtoScript II reverse transcriptase, TCR beta cDNA was made from approximately 500 ng of total RNA. Employing slightly modified ARM-PCR, three nested multiplex PCR rounds were run, and these gave rise to the TCR beta libraries. For roughly 11 cycles apiece, the opening two PCR rounds ran with TRBV1-TRBV30 forward primers and a C-beta reverse primer. Using its own MiXCR run on the multiplex PCR reads, TCRdb lists one record per CDR3 protein. This table holds just over 300,000 distinct CDR3 sequences, 50% to 60% found once. The blood RNA (from unsorted whole blood) was obtained, and germline DNA was also extracted. The sequenced sample consisted of peripheral blood. Receptors were obtained from a woman aged 25-40 years with primary liver carcinoma and hepatitis B virus infection.

This clonotype occurred once. Relative to the germline gene, one junction end is altered; a read error may explain this. This chain joins TRBV12-5 and TRBJ2-7, with D perhaps given as TRBD1 or TRBD2 (5 bases each). From germline, CDR1 is LGHNT and CDR2 FRNRAP. The CDR3 spans 13 residues. The CDR3 is CASEGTDSYGQYF. Here the CDR3 DNA reads TGTGCCAGTGAGGGGACCGATTCCTACGGGCAGTACTTC.

This sequence joins TRBV6-6 and TRBJ2-3; tentatively, D is TRBD2 (7 bases). CDR1 MNHNY and CDR2 SVGAGI come from the germline V gene (reference sequence). The CDR3 extends over 18 amino acids. V lost 7 bases to trimming and J lost 4 bases, with 27 bases between them. The CDR3 coding sequence is TGTGCCAGCATCCCAAAGGGGGGGTATCGGTCTAGTGCAGATACGCAGTATTTT. It translates to CASIPKGGYRSSADTQYF.

Details on this clonotype: This may arise from a read error, as a much more abundant clone is one base away. The V call is TRBV12-3 or TRBV12-4, the J call TRBJ2-2; D is possibly TRBD2 (5 bases). The CDR3 runs 15 residues. Trimming stripped 5 bases from V and 0 bases from J, with 10 bases between. This CDR3 reads CASSADGANTGELFF. The CDR3 DNA sequence: TGTGCCAGCAGTGCCGACGGGGCGAACACCGGGGAGCTGTTTTTT.

This clonotype showed up just once. A junction boundary mismatches the germline segment, possibly from a read error. The chain is built from TRBV2 and TRBJ2-2; D call uncertain. The CDR3 runs to 15 residues. In germline, CDR1 is SNHLY, CDR2 FYNNEI. DNA for the CDR3: TGTGCCGGCAGTGGACGTAGCCTTAACACCGGGGAGCTGTTTTTT. The encoded protein is CAGSGRSLNTGELFF.

A word on this clonotype: Germline is not matched at one junction end, which may reflect a read error. The rearrangement uses TRBV2 and TRBJ2-7; D is possibly TRBD2 (5 bases). CDR3 length: 12 residues. Per the germline V gene, CDR1 is SNHLY and CDR2 is FYNNEI. The CDR3 bases are TGTGCCAGCAGTGAAGCCTTTCGGGGTATGGACTTC. This encodes CASSEAFRGMDF.

A word on this clonotype: The junction departs from the called germline gene at one end, perhaps through a read error. This rearrangement joins TRBV11-3 to TRBJ2-1; TRBD2 aligns across 7 bases. CDR3 length equals 15 residues. Germline-derived CDR1 and CDR2 are SGHNT and YENEEA. CDR3 sequence reads: CTSSHGTNANNEQFF. For the CDR3, the DNA is TGTACCAGCAGCCACGGGACTAACGCTAACAATGAGCAGTTCTTC.

The chain combines TRBV28 with TRBJ2-1; D gene uncertain. The CDR3 is 12 amino acids. Trimming stripped 9 bases from V and 7 bases from J, with 13 bases between. Germline V gene data show CDR1 as MDHEN and CDR2 as SYDVKM. The DNA for the CDR3 is TGTGCCAGTGCGGAGAACTATAATGAGCAGTTCTTC. This sequence encodes CASAENYNEQFF.

This clonotype has just a few counts. The V and J genes are TRBV29-1 and TRBJ1-3; 9 bases line up with TRBD1. After removal of 7 bases from V and 4 bases from J, the junction contained 20 bases not matched to a gene. The CDR3 contains 18 residues. CDR1 is SQVTM and CDR2 is ANQGSEA in the germline V gene. The CDR3 DNA is TGCAGCGCCTCTCGGGGTCTGGACAGGGGAAGTAAGGGAAACACCATATATTTT. Protein: CSASRGLDRGSKGNTIYF.

In its sample, this clonotype was seen a few times. CDR3 loop: CASRRRDTEAFF. In DNA, the CDR3 is TGTGCCAGCAGAAGAAGGGACACTGAAGCTTTCTTT. The chain employs TRBV6-2 or TRBV6-3 and TRBJ1-1, with unresolved D. V was shortened by 6 bases and J by 3 bases, with 8 bases between the two germline ends. This CDR3 contains 12 residues. Per germline, CDR1 MNHEY and CDR2 SVGEGT.

Points on this clonotype: Sequence at one end of the junction differs from germline and may be a read error. This sequence joins TRBV4-1 and TRBJ1-6; D gene uncertain. The CDR3 contains 15 residues. Looked up from germline, CDR1 is MGHRA and CDR2 is YSYEKL. This CDR3 is CASSQGWSGGSPPHF. The CDR3 DNA follows: TGCGCCAGCAGCCAGGGTTGGAGTGGCGGTTCACCCCCCCACTTT.

This chain's CDR3 is CASSGNDWGVSSETQYF. The CDR3 DNA reads as TGTGCCAGCAGCGGAAACGACTGGGGAGTGAGTTCAGAGACCCAGTACTTC. The chain uses TRBV7-9 and TRBJ2-5; possibly TRBD2 for D (5 bases). The CDR3 runs 17 residues. CDR1 is SEHNR, CDR2 FQNEAQ, per germline (reference sequence). The V gene lost 5 bases and the J gene lost 4 bases, with 23 bases spanning the gap.

Concerning this clonotype itself: The junction departs from germline at one end; a sequencing error may be responsible. This chain uses TRBV5-1 with TRBJ2-1; D call uncertain. Germline V gene sequence: CDR1 SGHRS, CDR2 YFSETQ. CDR3 length equals 14 residues. The CDR3, as DNA: TGCGCCAGCAGCTCTTCGGACGCCCACAATGTGCAGTTCTTC. It yields the protein CASSSSDAHNVQFF.